One TCR beta chain is described in this entry. What it binds is not known. A read error is likely here: a far larger clone is one base away. Other DNA sequences in the same sample also yield this CDR3. Everyone who donated was a Caucasian adult who lived in Nashville, Tennessee. Germline V CDR1 and CDR2: MNHEY, SVGAGI. The CDR3 contains 14 residues. This specimen belongs to a study of shared clonotypes between healthy human individuals. Study results and caveats: Clonotype sharing across donors was expected to vary with sequencing depth.

The data were produced by immunoSEQ multiplex PCR, yet TCRdb's version contains in-frame clones alone and is incomplete. The sample has some 530,000 clones; 81% are singletons. Input material: PBMCs. This chain connects TRBV6-5 to TRBJ1-5; unclear D gene. The DNA end favors TRBJ2-3, so the J call may be wrong. The TCR originated in a woman between 35 and 50 years old in good health. Some clones in this sample may be carry-over from other donors' samples. The CDR3 is CASSSHLQGQPQYF. CDR3 nucleotide sequence: TGTGCCAGCAGCTCCCACTTACAAGGTCAGCCCCAGTATTTT.